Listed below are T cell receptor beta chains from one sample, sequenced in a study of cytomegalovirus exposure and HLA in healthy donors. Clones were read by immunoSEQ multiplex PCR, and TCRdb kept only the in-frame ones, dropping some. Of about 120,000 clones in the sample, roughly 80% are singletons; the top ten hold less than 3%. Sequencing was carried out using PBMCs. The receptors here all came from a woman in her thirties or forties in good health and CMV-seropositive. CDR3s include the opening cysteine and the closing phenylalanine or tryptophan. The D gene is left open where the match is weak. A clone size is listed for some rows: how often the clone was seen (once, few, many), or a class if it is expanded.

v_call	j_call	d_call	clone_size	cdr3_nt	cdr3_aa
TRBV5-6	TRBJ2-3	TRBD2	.	TGTGCCAGCAGCTTACGAGCGGGGGCCCTCACAGATACGCAGTATTTT	CASSLRAGALTDTQYF
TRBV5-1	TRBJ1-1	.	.	TGCGCCAGCAGCTCGCCAACAGGGGAAGCTTTCTTT	CASSSPTGEAFF
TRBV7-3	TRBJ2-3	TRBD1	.	TGTGCCAGCAGAAACAGGGGACCCACAGATACGCAGTATTTT	CASRNRGPTDTQYF
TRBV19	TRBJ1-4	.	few	TGTGCCAGTAGTATTGGCAGACAGTTAGCAAATGAAAAACTGTTTTTT	CASSIGRQLANEKLFF
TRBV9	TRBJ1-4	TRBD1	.	TGTGCCAGCAGCTCGTGGGACAGGGGCAGGGAAAAACTGTTTTTT	CASSSWDRGREKLFF
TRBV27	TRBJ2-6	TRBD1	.	TGTGCCAGCAGTTTACTAGGGACAGGGACGGCTGGGGCCAACGTCCTGACTTTC	CASSLLGTGTAGANVLTF
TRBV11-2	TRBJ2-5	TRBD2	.	TGTGCCAGCAGCCCCGGGACTAGCGGGAGTAAAGAGACCCAGTACTTC	CASSPGTSGSKETQYF
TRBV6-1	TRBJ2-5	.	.	TGTGCCAGCAGTGAGGACAGACAAGAGACCCAGTACTTC	CASSEDRQETQYF
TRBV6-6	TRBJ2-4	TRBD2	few	TGTGCCAGCAGTTTAAGCGGGAGGGCCGGGTTTAGCATTCAGTACTTC	CASSLSGRAGFSIQYF
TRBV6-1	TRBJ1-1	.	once	TGTGCCAGCAAACAGTTAATGAACACTGAAGCTTTCTTT	CASKQLMNTEAFF
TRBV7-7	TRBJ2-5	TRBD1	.	TGTGCTAGCAGTCGTGGGACAGGGACGGAGACCCAGTACTTC	CASSRGTGTETQYF
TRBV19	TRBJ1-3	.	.	TGTGCCAGTAACCTCTCTTCAAGGAGGGGAAACACCATATATTTT	CASNLSSRRGNTIYF
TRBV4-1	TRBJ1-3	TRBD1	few	TGCGCCAGCAGCCAGGCAGGGACAGGGGTTCCTGGCTCTGGAAACACCATATATTTT	CASSQAGTGVPGSGNTIYF
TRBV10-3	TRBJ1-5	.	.	TGTGCCATCGGACTGGAAAGGAGCAATCAGCCCCAGCATTTT	CAIGLERSNQPQHF
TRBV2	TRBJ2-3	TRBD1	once	TGTGCCAGCAGTGCTGGGACAGGGAAAACGCAGTATTTT	CASSAGTGKTQYF
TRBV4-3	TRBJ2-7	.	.	TGCGCCAGCAGCCAAGAATACGGGAGCTACGAGCAGTACTTC	CASSQEYGSYEQYF
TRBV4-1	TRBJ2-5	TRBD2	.	TGCGCCAGCAGCCAGGGAAGCGGGGAAGGAGAGACCCAGTACTTC	CASSQGSGEGETQYF
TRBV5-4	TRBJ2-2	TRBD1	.	TGTGCCAGCAGCGTGAGGGGACAGAGGGCTTTCGCCGGGGAGCTGTTTTTT	CASSVRGQRAFAGELFF
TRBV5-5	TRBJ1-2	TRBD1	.	TGTGCCAGCAGCCTCTTTAAGGACAGGGAGAACTATGGCTACACCTTC	CASSLFKDRENYGYTF
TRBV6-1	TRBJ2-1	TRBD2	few	TGTGCCAGCAGTGAATTGGGGCTAGCGGCCTACAATGAGCAGTTCTTC	CASSELGLAAYNEQFF
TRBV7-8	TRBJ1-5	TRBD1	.	TGTGCCAGCAGTCCTACAGGGGGCGGGGGCAATCAGCCCCAGCATTTT	CASSPTGGGGNQPQHF
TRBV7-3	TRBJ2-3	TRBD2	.	TGTGCCAGCAGCTTATCACTAGCGGGAGATTTGGATACGCAGTATTTT	CASSLSLAGDLDTQYF
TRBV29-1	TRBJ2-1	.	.	TGCAGCGGCTGGCCGGGATCCTACAATGAGCAGTTCTTC	CSGWPGSYNEQFF
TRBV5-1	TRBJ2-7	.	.	TGCGCCAGCAGCTTGGCCGAGGGTAGTAAGGGCGAGCAGTACTTC	CASSLAEGSKGEQYF
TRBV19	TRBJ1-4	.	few	TGTGCCAGTAGTATAGGGGAGGTTAATGAAAAACTGTTTTTT	CASSIGEVNEKLFF
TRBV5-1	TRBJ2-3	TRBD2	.	TGCGCCAGCAGCTTGGGGACTAGCCCCACAGATACGCAGTATTTT	CASSLGTSPTDTQYF
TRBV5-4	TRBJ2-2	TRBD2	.	TGTGCCAGCAACTCGGGCGGGAGAAGAACCGGGGAGCTGTTTTTT	CASNSGGRRTGELFF